One T cell receptor (beta chain) is described in this entry. The PCR made use of 60 Vbeta and 13 Jbeta primers. Sequenced by immunoSEQ multiplex PCR; TCRdb stores in-frame clones only, minus some. The data contain about 180,000 clones, roughly four fifths of them singletons. This sample was taken from a study of cytomegalovirus exposure and HLA in healthy donors. The sequencing sample was made of PBMCs. This receptor was taken from a female donor in good health and CMV-seronegative.

The CDR3 DNA follows: TGTGCCAGCAGCTTAGAGCAGGGCAGGATCTACAATGAGCAGTTCTTC. It specifies CASSLEQGRIYNEQFF. The rearrangement uses TRBV7-2 and TRBJ2-1; D may be TRBD1 (5 bases). Germline values: CDR1 SGHTA, CDR2 FQGNSA. V shed 1 base and J shed 3 bases, with 13 bases lying between them. The CDR3 spans 16 residues.